This TCR beta chain was identified in a study of regulatory T cells in long-lasting Graves disease. Study as a whole: Graves' patients who were just diagnosed had used antithyroid drugs for under 3 months.

Construction of the TCR beta libraries employed iRepertoire HTBI primers in conjunction with Arm-PCR of CDR3 regions. One entry per CDR3 protein, called by TCRdb with MiXCR from the multiplex PCR reads. The sample has some 560,000 distinct CDR3 sequences, roughly 16% seen once. The CDR3 contains 11 residues. The germline gives CDR1 GTSNPN, CDR2 SVGIG (reference sequence). V was pared by 1 base and J by 7 bases, with 8 bases between. This clonotype came up many times. The time point denotes: newly diagnosed GD, antithyroid drugs for less than 3 months. Preparation of the TCR library used RNA extracted from PBMCs. These sequences were also reported in another study, on T cells in Graves' hyperthyroidism and ophthalmopathy. Per that paper: Orbital computed tomography and thyroid ultrasound, together with serum TRAb and thyroxine and clinical symptoms, were used for diagnoses. Carried out on the TCR CDR3, a first-round RT-PCR used the HTBI primer set.

Here the sequenced sample was peripheral blood mononuclear cells (PBMCs), taken at new diagnosis, from a patient treated with antithyroid drugs. V usage is TRBV30 and J usage is TRBJ2-7; tentative D call: TRBD1 (5 bases). This receptor was obtained from a woman aged 35-60 years with Graves disease. CDR3 DNA: TGTGCCTGGAGTGCAGGGTTAGAGCAGTACTTC. Its translation is CAWSAGLEQYF.